A selection of T cell receptor beta chains follows, all from one sample in a study of CD4+ T cells in melanoma. TCRdb's copy holds only in-frame clones and misses some; the assay was immunoSEQ multiplex PCR. The table shows some 150,000 clones, with about nine tenths occurring only once. Receptor source: a human donor with melanoma. CDR3s leave out the opening cysteine and the closing phenylalanine or tryptophan. Rows may omit the clone size; those that give it use once, few, many or a size class.

. TRBJ2-5 TRBV28 ASSLAGQGQETQY
. TRBJ2-7 TRBV7-9 ASSSGGQRDSYEQY
once TRBJ2-3 TRBV5-6 ASSFRGGGGNTQY
. TRBJ2-2 TRBV5-6 ASSFRGRRGTGELF
. TRBJ2-5 TRBV30 AWSRRGGVETQY
. TRBJ2-3 TRBV10-3 AISDPGRVGTDTQY
. TRBJ2-7 TRBV5-5 ASSLPAGILYEQY
. TRBJ2-4 TRBV11-2 ASSSSGTVKNIQY
. TRBJ2-3 TRBV5-1 ASSLPSGAPTDTQY
. TRBJ2-7 TRBV5-1 ASSSLGRYYEQY